These T cell receptor beta chains were read from a single sample in a study of shared T cell receptors in the human thymus. Some clones are missing from TCRdb's copy, which holds only in-frame ones; the method was immunoSEQ multiplex PCR. The table includes approximately 490,000 clones, roughly 74% detected once. These sequences were also reported in another study, on human thymus T cells.

Sequenced: thymocytes. These receptors were obtained from a boy younger than two with a congenital heart defect. Each CDR3 is given with its conserved first and last residue. The D gene is left open where the match is weak. Clone size is given for some rows only: seen once, a few or many times, or a class if the clone is expanded.

clone_size,d_call,v_call,j_call,cdr3_nt,cdr3_aa
NA,TRBD1,TRBV7-2,TRBJ2-1,TGTGCCAGCAGCTTACAACAGGGGGCGCTCGATGAGCAGTTCTTC,CASSLQQGALDEQFF
NA,NA,TRBV20-1,TRBJ1-1,TGCAGCCCCCTCAGTACTGAAGCTTTCTTT,CSPLSTEAFF
few,NA,TRBV5-1,TRBJ2-2,TGCGCCAGCAGCTTGGCCGGAGGGGGGGCGAACACCGGGGAGCTGTTTTTT,CASSLAGGGANTGELFF
NA,TRBD1,TRBV6-1,TRBJ1-1,TGTGCCAGCAGTGGACGTCCCGGGACAGGGGACACTGAAGCTTTCTTT,CASSGRPGTGDTEAFF
NA,NA,TRBV28,TRBJ2-7,TGTGCCAGCAGCCGGGGTGAGTCGTCCTACGAGCAGTACTTC,CASSRGESSYEQYF
NA,NA,TRBV2,TRBJ1-3,TGTGCCAGCAGTGGACATTTCCAGGGGCTCTCTGGAAACACCATATATTTT,CASSGHFQGLSGNTIYF
NA,TRBD1,TRBV5-5,TRBJ1-5,TGTGCCAGCAGCTTGGGATTCACAGGGGTTGGCAATCAGCCCCAGCATTTT,CASSLGFTGVGNQPQHF
few,NA,TRBV18,TRBJ1-4,TGTGCCAGCTCACCAGCAGGGCCCAAAGGGAATGAAAAACTGTTTTTT,CASSPAGPKGNEKLFF
NA,NA,TRBV30,TRBJ1-6,TGTGCCTGGACATGGAGGCAGCTGAAAAATTCACCCCTCCACTTT,CAWTWRQLKNSPLHF
once,TRBD2,TRBV15,TRBJ2-7,TGTGCCACCAGAACCCGACTAGCGGGAGGGACCTACGAGCAGTACTTC,CATRTRLAGGTYEQYF
NA,TRBD2,TRBV11-2,TRBJ2-7,TGTGCCAGCAGCTTAGATGGCAGGGGACGCCTAGCGGGGTTCTACGAGCAGTACTTC,CASSLDGRGRLAGFYEQYF
NA,TRBD2,TRBV7-4,TRBJ2-7,TGTGCCAGCAGGTTACTAGCGGGAGTGTACGAGCAGTACTTC,CASRLLAGVYEQYF
NA,NA,TRBV4-3,TRBJ2-5,TGCGCCAGCAGCCACCAGGGAACCGGGACATACCAAGAGACCCAGTACTTC,CASSHQGTGTYQETQYF
NA,NA,TRBV21-1,TRBJ2-5,TGTGCCAGCAGCACTCCACAGGGCCAGTGGAGCCAAGAGACCCAGTACTTC,CASSTPQGQWSQETQYF
NA,TRBD1,TRBV27,TRBJ1-4,TGTGCCAGCAGTTGGGACAGGGGGAGCGAAAAACTGTTTTTT,CASSWDRGSEKLFF
NA,TRBD1,TRBV5-4,TRBJ2-7,TGTGCCAGCAGCGGAAAAGGACAGGATCTTTACGAGCAGTACTTC,CASSGKGQDLYEQYF
NA,TRBD2,TRBV27,TRBJ2-7,TGTGCCGGATTCGGGACTAGCCTTCCCTCCTACGAGCAGTACTTC,CAGFGTSLPSYEQYF
NA,TRBD2,TRBV28,TRBJ2-7,TGTGCCAGCAGTTTCCCCACTAGCGGGAGAACGGACGAGCAGTACTTC,CASSFPTSGRTDEQYF
NA,NA,TRBV7-2,TRBJ2-5,TGTGCCAGCAGCGAAGACCCCCAGGTCGCCCAGTACTTC,CASSEDPQVAQYF
NA,NA,TRBV19,TRBJ1-5,TGTGCCAGTAGTCCACAGGATAATCAGCCCCAGCATTTT,CASSPQDNQPQHF
NA,TRBD1,TRBV6-6,TRBJ1-1,TGTGCCAGCAGTCAGGGGGTCACTGAAGCTTTCTTT,CASSQGVTEAFF
NA,TRBD2,TRBV7-2,TRBJ2-1,TGTGCCAGCAGCTTAAGCGGGAGGGGGTTCTACAATGAGCAGTTCTTC,CASSLSGRGFYNEQFF
NA,NA,TRBV10-3,TRBJ2-7,TGTGCCATCAGTAGAGGGGGTCAGGTTGAGCAGTACTTC,CAISRGGQVEQYF
NA,NA,TRBV28,TRBJ2-7,TGTGCCAGCAGTCCAAGACGGTCGCGGGACTACGAGCAGTACTTC,CASSPRRSRDYEQYF
NA,NA,TRBV7-6,TRBJ2-6,TGTGCCAGCAGCTTGCGGGGGCGGGCTGGGGCCAACGTCCTGACTTTC,CASSLRGRAGANVLTF
NA,TRBD1,TRBV12-5,TRBJ2-3,TGTGCTAGTGGTTTGGAACCCAAGACAGGGGGTGGCACAGATACGCAGTATTTT,CASGLEPKTGGGTDTQYF
NA,TRBD2,TRBV7-2,TRBJ2-1,TGTGCCAGCAGCTTAGCCAGACTAGCGGGAGGCTACAATGAGCAGTTCTTC,CASSLARLAGGYNEQFF
NA,TRBD1,TRBV7-2,TRBJ2-2,TGTGCCAGCAGCTTAAAATCCGGGACAGACAACACCGGGGAGCTGTTTTTT,CASSLKSGTDNTGELFF
NA,NA,TRBV27,TRBJ2-1,TGTGCCAGCAGTTTACTCGGACAGTTCAGCAATGAGCAGTTCTTC,CASSLLGQFSNEQFF
NA,TRBD1,TRBV5-1,TRBJ2-5,TGCGCCAGCAGCTTGGTTGTGGGGACAGCATCGCAAGAGACCCAGTACTTC,CASSLVVGTASQETQYF
NA,TRBD1,TRBV30,TRBJ1-5,TGTGCCTGGACTAGACAGGGGGAGTATCAGCCCCAGCATTTT,CAWTRQGEYQPQHF
once,TRBD2,TRBV5-1,TRBJ2-7,TGCGCCAGCAGCTTGACGCCTAGCGGGAGGGCCGGTCCCCACGAGCAGTACTTC,CASSLTPSGRAGPHEQYF
NA,NA,TRBV7-9,TRBJ1-1,TGTGCCAGCAGCTCACTCGATTGGGCTTTCTTT,CASSSLDWAFF
NA,TRBD1,TRBV18,TRBJ2-7,TGTGCCAGCTCACTCCGAAAGGAGGGACAGGGCCCGGAAGGCTCCTACGAGCAGTACTTC,CASSLRKEGQGPEGSYEQYF
NA,TRBD2,TRBV12-5,TRBJ2-1,TGTGCTAGTGGTTTGTATGATAGCGGGAGGGCCGGGCAGTTCTTC,CASGLYDSGRAGQFF